The sequence of this TCR beta chain was determined in a study of beta chain features in type 1 diabetes. This CDR3 comprises 12 residues. Between the trimmed V and J ends, which lost 6 bases and 3 bases, there was a span of 9 bases. Germline V gene lookup returns CDR1 MNHEY and CDR2 SVGAGI. Study findings and constraints: People with Type 1 diabetes carried modestly yet significantly shorter TCRB CDR3s in all four CD4+ subsets.

This clone has just a few counts. Its target is not known. The investigators reverse transcribed all of the isolated RNA, so they sequenced expressed TCRB transcripts. The data were produced by immunoSEQ multiplex PCR, yet TCRdb's version contains in-frame clones alone and is incomplete. The sample yields 680,000 or so clones, roughly 12% seen once. The sequence was obtained from a man younger than 30 with type 1 diabetes. Sequenced sample: naive CD4+ T cells from blood. The chain couples TRBV6-5 to TRBJ2-7; D may be TRBD1 (6 bases). The CDR3 region is CASRDSRYEQYF. In DNA form, the CDR3 reads TGTGCCAGCAGGGACAGTCGCTACGAGCAGTACTTC.